The 6 T cell receptor beta chains below come from one sample, sequenced in a study of T cells in Graves' hyperthyroidism and ophthalmopathy. The source material, RNA transcripts, was used to amplify TCR beta CDR3 regions. Primed by the HTBI set, a first-round RT-PCR was run on the TCR CDR3. In TCRdb, the multiplex PCR reads were re-called with MiXCR into one record per CDR3 protein. The repertoire consists of around 530,000 distinct CDR3 sequences, with 15% to 20% occurring once and the leading ten covering under 20%. The specimen was blood. All receptors derive from a woman younger than 35 with Graves' ophthalmopathy.

This clonotype was detected ten times or more. J is TRBJ2-1 and V is TRBV12-3 or TRBV12-4, with 9 bases identical to TRBD1. Trimming removed 6 bases from V and 7 bases from J; junction bases left unmatched: 10. The CDR3 has 15 amino acids. The CDR3 DNA reads TGTGCCAGCAGACCCTCTGGGACAGGGAATAATGAGCAGTTCTTC. It specifies CASRPSGTGNNEQFF.

Many counts were recorded for this clonotype. The DNA of the CDR3 is TGCGCCAGCAGCTTGTGGCAGTCCCCCGGGGAGCTGTTTTTT. Amino acids: CASSLWQSPGELFF. The chain links TRBV5-1 to TRBJ2-2; D gene uncertain. V was pared by 1 base and J by 6 bases, with 10 bases between. CDR3 length equals 14 residues. Germline V gene sequence: CDR1 SGHRS, CDR2 YFSETQ.

The chain joins TRBV5-1 to TRBJ1-4, with D uncertain. Germline values: CDR1 SGHRS, CDR2 YFSETQ. This CDR3 is 15 amino acids long. The germline V and J ends were trimmed by 5 bases and 4 bases, with 15 bases remaining between them. CDR3 nucleotide sequence: TGCGCCAGCAGTCCCAGTGGTGGGGTTAATGAAAAACTGTTTTTT. Translation: CASSPSGGVNEKLFF.

This clonotype occurred many times. The CDR3 DNA sequence: TGTGCCAGTAGTAGGCAGATGAACACTGAAGCTTTCTTT. It encodes CASSRQMNTEAFF. This sequence joins TRBV19 and TRBJ1-1; D is unresolved. The V gene's germline CDR1 is LNHDA and CDR2 SQIVND (reference sequence). V was clipped by 4 bases and J by 0 bases, with 6 bases between them. The CDR3 sequence is 13 residues long.

The sample holds many counts of this clonotype. The genes are TRBV28 and TRBJ2-1; D may be TRBD1 (5 bases). Germline assignment: CDR1 MDHEN and CDR2 SYDVKM. Trimming stripped 2 bases from V and 2 bases from J, with 16 bases between. The CDR3 loop spans 17 amino acids. CDR3 nucleotide sequence: TGTGCCAGCAGTTTACAAGGGCAGGGTTTTACCTACAATGAGCAGTTCTTC. Protein: CASSLQGQGFTYNEQFF.

This clonotype was counted ten times or more. The chain carries TRBV2 and TRBJ2-2; 10 bases are a match to TRBD2. The V and J ends lost 3 bases and 2 bases, in that order; junction bases with no gene match: 6. This CDR3 has 17 residues. Germline V lookup: CDR1 SNHLY, CDR2 FYNNEI. The DNA of the CDR3 is TGTGCCAGCAGTGATGGTAGCGGGAGGCGAAACACCGGGGAGCTGTTTTTT. Its translation is CASSDGSGRRNTGELFF.